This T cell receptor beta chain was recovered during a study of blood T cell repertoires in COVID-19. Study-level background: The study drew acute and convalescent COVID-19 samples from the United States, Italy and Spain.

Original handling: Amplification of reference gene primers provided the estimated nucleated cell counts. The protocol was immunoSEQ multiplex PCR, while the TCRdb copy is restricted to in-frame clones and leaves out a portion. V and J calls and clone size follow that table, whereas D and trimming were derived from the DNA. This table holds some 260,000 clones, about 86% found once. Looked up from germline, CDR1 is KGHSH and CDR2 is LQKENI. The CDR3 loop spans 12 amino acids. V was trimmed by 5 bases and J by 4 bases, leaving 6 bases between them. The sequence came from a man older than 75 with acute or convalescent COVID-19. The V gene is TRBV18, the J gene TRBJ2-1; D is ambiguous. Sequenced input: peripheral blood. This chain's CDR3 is CASSAGYNEQFF. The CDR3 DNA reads TGTGCCAGCTCAGCCGGTTACAATGAGCAGTTCTTC.